This passage covers 32 T cell receptor beta chains from one sample sequenced in a study of T cell responses to AZD1222 COVID-19 vaccine. The table came from immunoSEQ multiplex PCR; TCRdb's copy has only in-frame clones and leaves some out. The sample consists of roughly 170,000 clones, 80% to 90% of them appearing once. Sequenced material: peripheral blood, taken on day 0 of AZD1222 vaccination. Receptors originate from an adult in good health.

The chain couples TRBV5-4 to TRBJ2-7; D gene ambiguous. Looked up from germline, CDR1 is SGHNT and CDR2 is YYREEE (reference sequence). The CDR3 sequence is 12 residues long. The germline V and J ends were trimmed by 0 bases and 4 bases, with 5 bases remaining between them. CDR3 bases: TGTGCCAGCAGCTTGGTAGGGTACGAGCAGTACTTC. Translation gives CASSLVGYEQYF.

The sample holds a few counts of this clone. The rearrangement uses TRBV7-8 and TRBJ1-5; D remains ambiguous. The CDR3 totals 14 residues. V shed 1 base and J shed 1 base, with 5 bases lying between them. Germline V gives CDR1 SGHVS, CDR2 FQNEAQ. The CDR3 DNA is TGTGCCAGCAGCTTAGGAGTAAGCAATCAGCCCCAGCATTTT. Translating it yields CASSLGVSNQPQHF.

The sample holds one count of this clone. The rearrangement joins TRBV27 to TRBJ2-7, with 10 bases matching TRBD1. The length of the CDR3 is 16 residues. The V segment lost 5 bases and the J segment 4 bases; nucleotides outside the gene matches: 11. Per the germline V gene, CDR1 is MNHEY and CDR2 is SMNVEV (reference sequence). The CDR3 nucleotides read TGTGCCAGCAGTCGGATGACAGGGGGCTATACTTACGAGCAGTACTTC. Amino acid sequence: CASSRMTGGYTYEQYF.

The chain's CDR3 is CASSSPLGGLDEQFF. As DNA, the CDR3 is TGTGCCAGCAGTTCCCCTCTGGGGGGACTTGATGAGCAGTTCTTC. This sequence joins TRBV28 and TRBJ2-1, with a tentative D call TRBD2 (6 bases). The germline V gene has CDR1 MDHEN and CDR2 SYDVKM. This CDR3 spans 15 amino acids. V lost 4 bases, J lost 8 bases, and 18 bases lay in between.

The chain is built from TRBV27 and TRBJ1-5; tentatively, D is TRBD1 (6 bases). CDR1 and CDR2 from the germline V gene are MNHEY and SMNVEV (reference sequence). The CDR3 runs 17 residues. Trimming took off 4 bases at V and 3 bases at J, with 19 bases between the two ends. The chain's CDR3 is CASSSSGAGALNQPQHF. The CDR3 bases are TGTGCCAGCAGTTCCTCCGGGGCGGGGGCCCTCAATCAGCCCCAGCATTTT.

Notes on this clone: Other DNA variants within this sample encode the same CDR3. J is TRBJ1-2 and V is TRBV18; maybe TRBD1 (5 bases). Trimming took off 3 bases at V and 3 bases at J, with 8 bases between the two ends. The CDR3 is 13 residues long. The germline CDR1 and CDR2 sequences are KGHSH and LQKENI. The CDR3 coding sequence is TGTGCCAGCTCACCTGGGGGGGACTATGGCTACACCTTC. Its translation is CASSPGGDYGYTF. The full variable domain, completed using reference TRBV18 and TRBJ1-2, is NAGVMQNPRHLVRRRGQEARLRCSPMKGHSHVYWYRQLPEEGLKFMVYLQKENIIDESGMPKERFSAEFPKEGPSILRIQQVVRGDSAAYFCASSPGGDYGYTFGSGTRLTVV.

The chain joins TRBV6-5 to TRBJ2-5; D call uncertain. In germline, CDR1 is MNHEY, CDR2 SVGAGI. The CDR3 totals 12 residues. Trimming took 11 bases from V and 5 from J, leaving 15 bases between them. CDR3 sequence (DNA): TGTGCCCCTCCTCCCCGCGCGGAGACCCAGTACTTC. Translation: CAPPPRAETQYF.

This chain links TRBV9 with TRBJ1-2; TRBD1 agrees at 9 bases. The trim removed 3 bases at V and 1 base at J, leaving 4 bases unmatched. The CDR3 is 15 residues long. The germline V gene encodes CDR1 SGDLS and CDR2 YYNGEE. The CDR3 sequence: CASSGDREINYGYTF. The CDR3 coding sequence is TGTGCCAGCAGCGGGGACAGGGAAATTAACTATGGCTACACCTTC. The full variable domain, completed using reference TRBV9 and TRBJ1-2, is DSGVTQTPKHLITATGQRVTLRCSPRSGDLSVYWYQQSLDQGLQFLIQYYNGEERAKGNILERFSAQQFPDLHSELNLSSLELGDSALYFCASSGDREINYGYTFGSGTRLTVV.

The rearrangement links TRBV5-1 to TRBJ1-6; TRBD1 might be the D (5 bases). Germline CDR1 reads SGHRS; CDR2 reads YFSETQ. CDR3 length equals 15 residues. V was clipped by 4 bases and J by 9 bases, with 17 bases between them. The chain's CDR3 is CASSRAGRVISPLHF. In DNA, the CDR3 is TGCGCCAGCAGCCGGGCTGGCAGGGTAATTTCACCCCTCCACTTT.

This chain uses TRBV5-6 with TRBJ1-2; TRBD1 is a possible D gene (5 bases). Trimming stripped 0 bases from V and 8 bases from J, with 14 bases between. This CDR3 is 14 amino acids long. The germline CDR1 and CDR2 sequences are SGHDT and YYEEEE. The CDR3 bases are TGTGCCAGCAGCTTGGGTGCAGGGTTGGACGGCTACACCTTC. Translation: CASSLGAGLDGYTF.

The V and J genes are TRBV6-5 and TRBJ1-5, with D perhaps matching TRBD1 (6 bases). Per germline, CDR1 MNHEY and CDR2 SVGAGI. This CDR3 spans 15 amino acids. V lost 4 bases and J 0 bases, leaving 10 bases between the germline ends. CDR3 sequence: CASSFGTFSNQPQHF. CDR3 coding DNA: TGTGCCAGCAGTTTTGGGACATTTAGCAATCAGCCCCAGCATTTT.

This clone came up once. This chain joins TRBV9 and TRBJ1-4, with D hard to call. V was trimmed by 4 bases and J by 7 bases, leaving 17 bases between them. CDR1 is SGDLS and CDR2 is YYNGEE in the germline V gene. The CDR3 spans 15 residues. CDR3 in DNA: TGTGCCAGCAGCCCCTCGTCAGGTGGTCTTGAAAAACTGTTTTTT. It codes for CASSPSSGGLEKLFF.

The genes are TRBV28 and TRBJ2-7; D might be TRBD2 (5 bases). The CDR3 extends over 14 amino acids. Germline assignment: CDR1 MDHEN and CDR2 SYDVKM. V lost 2 bases to trimming and J lost 0 bases, with 8 bases between them. The CDR3 DNA reads as TGTGCCAGCAGTTTAAGTGGGAGCTCCTACGAGCAGTACTTC. This encodes CASSLSGSSYEQYF.

This sequence joins TRBV12-3 or TRBV12-4 and TRBJ2-7; maybe TRBD1 (6 bases). V lost 6 bases and J lost 3, with 9 bases in between. The CDR3 has 12 residues. CDR3 residues: CASSLQGYEQYF. For the CDR3, the DNA is TGTGCCAGCAGCTTACAGGGCTACGAGCAGTACTTC.

V gene TRBV3-1 (or the pseudogene TRBV3-2) combines with J gene TRBJ1-4, with 8 nucleotides matching TRBD1. The CDR3 sequence is 15 residues long. Trimming took 5 bases from V and 3 from J; bases not matched to a gene: 5. Germline V gene lookup returns CDR1 LGHDT and CDR2 YNNKEL (reference sequence). The CDR3 here is CASSDRGVPNEKLFF. The CDR3 bases are TGTGCCAGCAGCGACAGGGGCGTCCCTAATGAAAAACTGTTTTTT.

The chain carries TRBV9 and TRBJ1-1; TRBD1 aligns across 10 bases. Germline V gene lookup returns CDR1 SGDLS and CDR2 YYNGEE. Trimming cost V 4 bases and J 6 bases; bases outside gene matches: 9. The CDR3 runs 15 residues. Here the CDR3 reads CASSPDRGYPAEAFF. For the CDR3, the DNA is TGTGCCAGCAGCCCGGACAGGGGGTATCCTGCTGAAGCTTTCTTT.

The V call is TRBV9, the J call TRBJ1-3, with a weak D call TRBD1 (5 bases). Trimming took off 0 bases at V and 0 bases at J, with 13 bases between the two ends. The CDR3 sequence is 17 residues long. The V gene's germline CDR1 is SGDLS and CDR2 YYNGEE. The CDR3 nucleotides are TGTGCCAGCAGCGTAGAGGCGACAGTTCACTCTGGAAACACCATATATTTT. Its translation is CASSVEATVHSGNTIYF.

CDR3 loop: CASSLEAGRSYEQYF. The CDR3 DNA is TGTGCCAGCAGCTTGGAGGCAGGGAGGTCCTACGAGCAGTACTTC. The rearrangement links TRBV5-8 to TRBJ2-7, with D perhaps matching TRBD2 (6 bases). CDR3 length: 15 amino acids. Germline values: CDR1 SGHTS, CDR2 YDEGEE. With 0 bases removed from V and 1 base from J, the gap between germline ends came to 11 bases. The whole variable domain, filled in from reference TRBV5-8 and TRBJ2-7, reads EAGVTQSPTHLIKTRGQQATLRCSPISGHTSVYWYQQALGLGLQFLLWYDEGEERNRGNFPPRFSGRQFPNYSSELNVNALELEDSALYLCASSLEAGRSYEQYFGPGTRLTVT.

This clone occurred a few times. The chain carries TRBV5-1 and TRBJ2-5, with TRBD1 identical over 7 bases. The CDR3 contains 13 residues. V was clipped by 2 bases and J by 5 bases; unmatched bases: 3. The germline V gene encodes CDR1 SGHRS and CDR2 YFSETQ. CDR3 coding DNA: TGCGCCAGCAGCTTCGACAGGGCCGAGACCCAGTACTTC. Translating it yields CASSFDRAETQYF. Drawing the rest from reference TRBV5-1 and TRBJ2-5, the complete variable domain is KAGVTQTPRYLIKTRGQQVTLSCSPISGHRSVSWYQQTPGQGLQFLFEYFSETQRNKGNFPGRFSGRQFSNSRSEMNVSTLELGDSALYLCASSFDRAETQYFGPGTRLLVL.

The rearrangement uses TRBV5-4 and TRBJ1-2; D possibly corresponds to TRBD1 (6 bases). Germline CDR1 and CDR2: SGHNT and YYREEE (reference sequence). This CDR3 region has 14 residues. The V end lost 4 bases, the J end lost 3 bases, and 13 bases lay between the germline ends. The chain's CDR3 is CASSPVGGDYGYTF. The CDR3 nucleotides are TGTGCCAGCAGCCCCGTGGGGGGCGACTATGGCTACACCTTC. Full variable domain (missing parts from reference TRBV5-4 and TRBJ1-2): ETGVTQSPTHLIKTRGQQVTLRCSSQSGHNTVSWYQQALGQGPQFIFQYYREEENGRGNFPPRFSGLQFPNYSSELNVNALELDDSALYLCASSPVGGDYGYTFGSGTRLTVV.

As concerns this clone: The identical CDR3 is also encoded by other nucleotide sequences in the sample. The chain is built from TRBV6-2 or TRBV6-3 and TRBJ1-1; no definite D call. Per germline, CDR1 MNHEY and CDR2 SVGEGT. Trimming removed 2 bases from V and 4 bases from J, with 5 bases in between. The CDR3 has 12 residues. The CDR3 DNA sequence: TGTGCCAGCAGTTACGAAGGCACTGAAGCTTTCTTT. Encoded protein: CASSYEGTEAFF.

This sequence joins TRBV7-2 and TRBJ2-3, with 7 positions matching TRBD2. Germline-derived CDR1 and CDR2 are SGHTA and FQGNSA. V lost 3 bases and J lost 4; bases outside the gene matches: 16. The CDR3 length is 18 residues. The CDR3 bases are TGTGCCAGCAGCTTGAACGGGGGGTCAGCCTCGTGGGCAGATACGCAGTATTTT. As protein: CASSLNGGSASWADTQYF.

The rearrangement uses TRBV7-6 and TRBJ1-3, with D possibly TRBD1 on 6 matching bases. The germline CDR1 and CDR2 sequences are SGHVS and FNYEAQ. There are 16 residues in the CDR3. The V end was cut by 0 bases, the J end by 1 base, with 10 bases between. The chain's CDR3 is CASSLAIQGSGNTIYF. The CDR3 DNA sequence: TGTGCCAGCAGCTTAGCCATACAGGGATCTGGAAACACCATATATTTT. Full variable domain (missing parts from reference TRBV7-6 and TRBJ1-3): GAGVSQSPRYKVTKRGQDVALRCDPISGHVSLYWYRQALGQGPEFLTYFNYEAQQDKSGLPNDRFSAERPEGSISTLTIQRTEQRDSAMYRCASSLAIQGSGNTIYFGEGSWLTVV.

V gene TRBV6-5 combines with J gene TRBJ2-1, with D perhaps matching TRBD1 (6 bases). The germline V and J ends were trimmed by 0 bases and 15 bases, with 15 bases remaining between them. CDR1 and CDR2 (germline): MNHEY, SVGAGI. The length of the CDR3 is 13 residues. The CDR3 protein is CASSYSGQRIPFF. CDR3 nucleotides: TGTGCCAGCAGTTACTCCGGACAGCGGATTCCGTTCTTC.

The chain joins TRBV6-5 to TRBJ1-5; D gene unclear. With 8 bases removed from V and 7 bases from J, the gap between germline ends came to 12 bases. The germline V gene encodes CDR1 MNHEY and CDR2 SVGAGI. This CDR3 has 12 amino acids. The CDR3 reads CASGPSVQPQHF. As DNA, the CDR3 is TGTGCCAGCGGGCCCTCTGTACAGCCCCAGCATTTT.

V is TRBV7-3 and J is TRBJ1-6; weak D call: TRBD1 (5 bases). CDR1 is SGHTA and CDR2 is FQGTGA in the germline V gene. The CDR3 runs to 13 residues. The V and J ends lost 3 bases and 7 bases respectively, with 7 bases between them. The DNA for the CDR3 is TGTGCCAGCAGCTTGGGGGGGAATTCACCCCTCCACTTT. Its protein product is CASSLGGNSPLHF.

This chain links TRBV12-5 with TRBJ2-2, with D uncertain. CDR3 length: 15 residues. V lost 7 bases and J lost 0, with 12 bases in between. Germline-derived CDR1 and CDR2 are LGHNT and FRNRAP. The CDR3 DNA follows: TGTGCTAGTGCCCCCTCGACGGCGAACACCGGGGAGCTGTTTTTT. It is translated as CASAPSTANTGELFF.

This chain joins TRBV19 and TRBJ1-5; 7 bases are shared with TRBD1. The germline CDR1 and CDR2 sequences are LNHDA and SQIVND (reference sequence). With 8 bases clipped from V and 0 bases from J, the junction kept 10 bases outside the gene matches. The CDR3 sequence is 16 residues long. The CDR3 DNA reads TGTGCCAGTGTTCAACAGGGGCGATATAGCAATCAGCCCCAGCATTTT. The encoded protein is CASVQQGRYSNQPQHF.

The genes are TRBV28 and TRBJ2-7, with D possibly being TRBD2 (7 bases). Germline lookup yields CDR1 MDHEN and CDR2 SYDVKM. V was shortened by 8 bases and J by 5 bases, with 13 bases between the two germline ends. The CDR3 has 12 residues. The CDR3 coding sequence is TGTGCCAGCGGGGGGGCTCGGAACGAGCAGTACTTC. Protein product: CASGGARNEQYF.

The rearrangement links TRBV9 to TRBJ1-1, with D perhaps TRBD1 (5 bases). The length of the CDR3 is 15 residues. The germline V gene has CDR1 SGDLS and CDR2 YYNGEE. Deletions cut 3 bases from V and 1 base from J, with 13 bases between. CDR3 nucleotide sequence: TGTGCCAGCAGCGCCGCCCTTACAGGGAACACTGAAGCTTTCTTT. Its translation is CASSAALTGNTEAFF.

The chain couples TRBV5-1 to TRBJ1-3; 7 bases are shared with TRBD1. The V segment lost 4 bases and the J segment 3 bases; nucleotides outside the gene matches: 4. The CDR3 is made up of 14 amino acids. Germline CDR1 is SGHRS and CDR2 is YFSETQ. CDR3 nucleotides: TGCGCCAGCAGCCTAGGACAGGTTGGAAACACCATATATTTT. It specifies CASSLGQVGNTIYF.

The chain links TRBV13 to TRBJ1-3, with 10 bases identical to TRBD1. The CDR3 has 16 residues. CDR1 and CDR2 (germline): PRHDT, FYEKMQ (reference sequence). The V gene end was trimmed by 3 bases and the J gene end by 0 bases; junction bases not matched to a gene: 2. The CDR3 protein is CASSFGTGVSGNTIYF. CDR3 sequence (DNA): TGTGCCAGCAGCTTCGGGACAGGGGTCTCTGGAAACACCATATATTTT.